This entry concerns a single T cell receptor beta chain. The data derive from a study of blood T cell repertoires in COVID-19. Turning to the study itself: T cells, B-cell-depleted T cells, or PBMCs supplied cDNA or gDNA.

Original data processing: From reference gene primer amplification, estimates of nucleated cell counts were derived. Sequencing was performed with immunoSEQ multiplex PCR; in TCRdb, only in-frame clones are kept and a portion is missing. The V and J calls and the clone size are those of that table, but D and trimming were determined from the DNA. The repertoire holds approximately 53,000 clones, with 85% to 90% as singletons. The sample taken for sequencing was peripheral blood. This TCR derives from a human donor in a cohort sampled during active COVID-19.

In DNA form, the CDR3 reads TGTGCCAGCAGTACATTTACCGGGATATCGCCCCTTGAAGCTTTCTTT. Protein: CASSTFTGISPLEAFF. The chain combines TRBV28 with TRBJ1-1; D unresolved. Trimming cost V 5 bases and J 7 bases, with 23 bases left between them. Germline CDR1 MDHEN, CDR2 SYDVKM. This CDR3 region has 16 residues.